Each of the 25 T cell receptor beta chains below was sequenced from the same sample in a study of blood T cell repertoires in COVID-19. TCRdb's copy holds only in-frame clones and misses some; the assay was immunoSEQ multiplex PCR. The sample consists of hundreds of thousands of clones, 88% of them appearing once. Sequencing was performed on PBMCs or T cells enriched from blood (not recorded which). These receptors came from a woman in her 30s who had recovered from COVID-19.

This clone appeared a single time. The chain uses TRBV7-9 and TRBJ1-2, with 9 bases identical to TRBD1. Losses at the gene ends were 6 bases for V and 4 bases for J; bases not matched to a gene: 9. CDR1 SEHNR and CDR2 FQNEAQ come from the germline V gene (reference sequence). This CDR3 has 15 residues. CDR3 in amino acids: CASSPGGDRAYGYTF. CDR3 nucleotide sequence: TGTGCCAGCAGTCCCGGGGGGGACAGGGCCTATGGCTACACCTTC. The whole variable domain, remainder taken from reference TRBV7-9 and TRBJ1-2, is DTGVSQNPRHKITKRGQNVTFRCDPISEHNRLYWYRQTLGQGPEFLTYFQNEAQLEKSRLLSDRFSAERPKGSFSTLEIQRTEQGDSAMYLCASSPGGDRAYGYTFGSGTRLTVV.

CDR3 sequence: CASSVYRGYGYTF. The DNA of the CDR3 is TGTGCCAGCAGTGTGTACAGGGGATATGGCTACACCTTC. The rearrangement joins TRBV6-6 to TRBJ1-2, with 7 bases fitting TRBD1. Per germline, CDR1 MNHNY and CDR2 SVGAGI (reference sequence). The junction had 5 bases not matched to a gene; V was cut back by 5 bases and J by 5 bases. The CDR3 is 13 amino acids.

The CDR3 nucleotides read TGTGCCAGCAGCCAAGGACAGGGGGCCTTCCTCTATGGCTACACCTTC. Translated: CASSQGQGAFLYGYTF. The chain joins TRBV2 to TRBJ1-2, with 11 bases identical to TRBD1. The germline gives CDR1 SNHLY, CDR2 FYNNEI. The V gene end was trimmed by 6 bases and the J gene end by 4 bases; junction bases not matched to a gene: 10. The CDR3 totals 16 residues.

This chain connects TRBV5-1 to TRBJ1-2; weak D call: TRBD1 (5 bases). The germline V and J ends were trimmed by 7 bases and 8 bases, with 21 bases remaining between them. CDR1 and CDR2 (germline): SGHRS, YFSETQ. This CDR3 contains 14 residues. CDR3 sequence: CASGSYVGLEGYTF. The CDR3 bases are TGCGCCAGCGGCTCCTATGTGGGGCTTGAGGGCTACACCTTC.

J is TRBJ2-5 and V is TRBV19; TRBD1 might be the D (6 bases). Germline assignment: CDR1 LNHDA and CDR2 SQIVND (reference sequence). The ends were cut back, 3 bases at V and 3 bases at J, with 11 bases in the middle. This CDR3 has 14 residues. For the CDR3, the DNA is TGTGCCAGTAGTATTGGCGACAGGAAAGAGACCCAGTACTTC. It specifies CASSIGDRKETQYF.

The genes are TRBV9 and TRBJ2-7; 8 nucleotides align to TRBD2. The trim removed 0 bases at V and 2 bases at J, leaving 13 bases unmatched. Per germline, CDR1 SGDLS and CDR2 YYNGEE. The CDR3 sequence is 18 residues long. CDR3 amino acids: CASSVVPGGPGAPYEQYF. CDR3 in DNA: TGTGCCAGCAGCGTAGTTCCGGGAGGGCCGGGGGCCCCCTACGAGCAGTACTTC.

The rearrangement links TRBV4-1 to TRBJ1-6, with D possibly matching TRBD1 (5 bases). Germline CDR1 and CDR2: MGHRA and YSYEKL. This CDR3 contains 13 residues. Trimming removed 5 bases at V and 8 bases at J, with 10 bases between. The CDR3 bases are TGCGCCAGCAGCTTTCGACAGCATTCACCCCTCCACTTT. Its translation is CASSFRQHSPLHF.

In its sample, this clone was seen a few times. V usage is TRBV20-1 and J usage is TRBJ1-6; no definite D call. CDR3 length equals 14 residues. V dropped 3 bases and J dropped 6 bases, with 12 bases sitting between them. From germline, CDR1 is DFQATT and CDR2 SNEGSKA (reference sequence). Here the CDR3 DNA reads TGCAGTGCTAGTCAGGTCAATACTAATTCACCCCTCCACTTT. Translated, it gives CSASQVNTNSPLHF.

The chain combines TRBV6-6 with TRBJ2-2; TRBD1 aligns across 9 bases. The CDR3 is 14 residues long. The germline V gene has CDR1 MNHNY and CDR2 SVGAGI (reference sequence). Trimming took 6 bases from V and 4 from J; bases not matched to a gene: 3. The CDR3 coding sequence is TGTGCCAGCAGCTCGACAGGGGGCACCGGGGAGCTGTTTTTT. Protein: CASSSTGGTGELFF.

CDR3 sequence (DNA): TGCAGCGTTAGGAGGAGGGGTACACCCGATACGCAGTATTTT. This codes for CSVRRRGTPDTQYF. The chain joins TRBV29-1 to TRBJ2-3; maybe TRBD2 (6 bases). CDR3 size: 14 residues. Trimming left V 5 bases short and J 6 bases short, with 18 bases between. Germline V CDR1 and CDR2: SQVTM, ANQGSEA.

This clone was seen only once. The rearrangement uses TRBV24-1 and TRBJ1-2; tentatively, D is TRBD1 (5 bases). CDR3 length: 14 residues. With 0 bases removed from V and 6 bases from J, the gap between germline ends came to 10 bases. Per germline, CDR1 KGHDR and CDR2 SFDVKD. The CDR3 spells CATSDLPGGNGYTF. The CDR3 DNA reads as TGTGCCACCAGTGATTTGCCGGGGGGGAATGGCTACACCTTC.

J is TRBJ2-1 and V is TRBV19, with 12 bases that match TRBD2. The trim removed 5 bases at V and 4 bases at J, leaving 6 bases unmatched. This CDR3 has 16 residues. Germline values: CDR1 LNHDA, CDR2 SQIVND (reference sequence). The CDR3 bases are TGTGCCAGTAGTCGGACTAGCGGGACCCCGTACAATGAGCAGTTCTTC. It is translated as CASSRTSGTPYNEQFF.

The V and J genes are TRBV5-1 and TRBJ2-6; perhaps TRBD1 as D (6 bases). Germline assignment: CDR1 SGHRS and CDR2 YFSETQ. This CDR3 comprises 15 residues. Deletions cut 4 bases from V and 2 bases from J, with 10 bases between. The CDR3 sequence is CASSQEGAGANVLTF. CDR3 in DNA: TGCGCCAGCAGCCAAGAGGGGGCTGGGGCCAACGTCCTGACTTTC.

The CDR3 bases are TGCGCCAGCAGCGACCGGACAGCCGAAGCTTTCTTT. This sequence encodes CASSDRTAEAFF. This chain links TRBV5-1 with TRBJ1-1; D is possibly TRBD1 (6 bases). Germline V lookup: CDR1 SGHRS, CDR2 YFSETQ. V was cut by 4 bases and J by 8 bases, with 12 bases left in between. This CDR3 is 12 amino acids long.

This rearrangement joins TRBV28 to TRBJ1-2; possible D gene TRBD1, 5 bases. This CDR3 is built from 13 residues. Trimming removed 8 bases at V and 3 bases at J, with 13 bases between. Germline CDR1 and CDR2: MDHEN and SYDVKM. The CDR3 sequence: CASLGRGYYGYTF. CDR3 coding DNA: TGTGCCAGCCTGGGACGGGGGTACTATGGCTACACCTTC.

The table lists this clone with a count of one. This sequence joins TRBV6-2 or TRBV6-3 and TRBJ1-1; 7 nucleotides align to TRBD1. Germline CDR1 and CDR2: MNHEY and SVGEGT. V gave up 1 base and J gave up 5 bases; unmatched junction bases: 7. The CDR3 totals 15 residues. The CDR3 region has the DNA TGTGCCAGCAGTTACTTGGCAGGGGGTAGGACTGAAGCTTTCTTT. Protein sequence: CASSYLAGGRTEAFF.

The chain uses TRBV7-3 and TRBJ2-4, with 7 bases fitting TRBD2. Germline CDR1 reads SGHTA; CDR2 reads FQGTGA. The CDR3 runs 14 residues. J gave up 7 bases and V 5 bases, and 8 bases lay outside the gene matches. Written as DNA, the CDR3 is TGTGCCAGCAGCCCCGGGAGGACATCGAACATTCAGTACTTC. This codes for CASSPGRTSNIQYF.

The gene calls are TRBV7-9 and TRBJ2-7, with 10 bases identical to TRBD1. CDR1 SEHNR and CDR2 FQNEAQ come from the germline V gene (reference sequence). The CDR3 runs to 15 residues. The V and J ends lost 5 bases and 5 bases, in that order; junction bases with no gene match: 9. The CDR3: CASSATGTGVNEQYF. The DNA for the CDR3 is TGTGCCAGCAGCGCCACCGGGACAGGGGTCAACGAGCAGTACTTC.

This sequence joins TRBV30 and TRBJ1-4, with TRBD1 matching 7 bases. Germline CDR1 GTSNPN, CDR2 SVGIG (reference sequence). Germline trimming cut 0 bases from V and 10 bases from J; bases unmatched to any gene: 17. The CDR3 sequence is 17 residues long. In nucleotides, the CDR3 is TGTGCCTGGAGTGTATTCGCAGGGGGAATACGGGGAGTAAAACTGTTTTTT. It is translated as CAWSVFAGGIRGVKLFF. The entire variable domain, with the rest obtained from reference TRBV30 and TRBJ1-4, is as follows: SQTIHQWPATLVQPVGSPLSLECTVEGTSNPNLYWYRQAAGRGLQLLFYSVGIGQISSEVPQNLSASRPQDRQFILSSKKLLLSDSGFYLCAWSVFAGGIRGVKLFFGSGTQLSVL.

The chain recombines TRBV28 with TRBJ1-6; maybe TRBD1 (5 bases). Germline V gene lookup returns CDR1 MDHEN and CDR2 SYDVKM. This CDR3 spans 17 amino acids. Trimming took 2 bases from V and 9 from J, leaving 20 bases between them. The CDR3 DNA is TGTGCCAGCAGTTTACGGAACCTGGGGGGGTTGGTTTCACCCCTCCACTTT. Translation gives CASSLRNLGGLVSPLHF.

V and J are TRBV4-1 and TRBJ1-2; a weak D match, TRBD1 (5 bases). The CDR3 totals 15 residues. Germline V gene sequence: CDR1 MGHRA, CDR2 YSYEKL. V lost 1 base, J lost 4 bases, and 13 bases lay in between. The CDR3 DNA reads TGCGCCAGCAGCCAAGTCGGGGGGACGCGCTATGGCTACACCTTC. This encodes CASSQVGGTRYGYTF.

Worth noting for this clone: Other nucleotide sequences in the sample specify the same CDR3. The chain combines TRBV15 with TRBJ1-5; 7 bases are a match to TRBD1. The length of the CDR3 is 14 residues. The germline CDR1 and CDR2 sequences are LNHNV and YYDKDF (reference sequence). The trim removed 0 bases at V and 4 bases at J, leaving 0 bases unmatched. DNA for the CDR3: TGTGCCACCAGCAGAGACAGGGGGAATCAGCCCCAGCATTTT. The encoded protein is CATSRDRGNQPQHF.

The V gene is TRBV19, the J gene TRBJ1-5, with a tentative D call TRBD1 (6 bases). The CDR3 consists of 15 residues. V lost 4 bases, J lost 4 bases, and 14 bases lay in between. Germline V lookup: CDR1 LNHDA, CDR2 SQIVND (reference sequence). CDR3 nucleotide sequence: TGTGCCAGTAGTACCTCTGGGGGCGAGAATCAGCCCCAGCATTTT. Amino acid sequence: CASSTSGGENQPQHF.

The V and J genes are TRBV30 and TRBJ1-4; 9 bases line up with TRBD1. The CDR3 runs 16 residues. Trimming at V came to 5 bases and at J to 5 bases, leaving 12 bases not matched to a gene. From germline, CDR1 is GTSNPN and CDR2 SVGIG (reference sequence). The CDR3 spells CAWGALTGQGNEKLFF. CDR3 bases: TGTGCCTGGGGTGCCTTGACGGGACAGGGAAATGAAAAACTGTTTTTT.

This rearrangement joins TRBV18 to TRBJ2-3; D ambiguous. The CDR3 extends over 14 amino acids. The V and J ends lost 1 base and 0 bases respectively, with 5 bases between them. Per the germline V gene, CDR1 is KGHSH and CDR2 is LQKENI. The CDR3 region is CASSPRGSTDTQYF. The CDR3 DNA reads TGTGCCAGCTCACCACGAGGTAGCACAGATACGCAGTATTTT. The variable domain in full, completed from reference TRBV18 and TRBJ2-3, reads NAGVMQNPRHLVRRRGQEARLRCSPMKGHSHVYWYRQLPEEGLKFMVYLQKENIIDESGMPKERFSAEFPKEGPSILRIQQVVRGDSAAYFCASSPRGSTDTQYFGPGTRLTVL.